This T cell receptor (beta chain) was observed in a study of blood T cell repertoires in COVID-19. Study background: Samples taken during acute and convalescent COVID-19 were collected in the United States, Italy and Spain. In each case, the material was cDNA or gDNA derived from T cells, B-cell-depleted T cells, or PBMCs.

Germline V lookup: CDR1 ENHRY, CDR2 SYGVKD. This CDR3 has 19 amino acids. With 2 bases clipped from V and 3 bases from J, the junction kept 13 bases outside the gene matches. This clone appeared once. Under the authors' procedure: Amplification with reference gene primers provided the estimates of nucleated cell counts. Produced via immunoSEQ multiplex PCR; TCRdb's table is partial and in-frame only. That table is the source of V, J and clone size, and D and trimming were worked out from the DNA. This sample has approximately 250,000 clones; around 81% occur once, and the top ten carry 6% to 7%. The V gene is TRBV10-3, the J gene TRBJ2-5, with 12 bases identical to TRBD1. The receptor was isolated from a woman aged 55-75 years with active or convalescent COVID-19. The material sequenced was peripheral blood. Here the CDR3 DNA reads TGTGCCATCAGTGAGGAGGGGACAGGGGGCGTAAGGGGGAAAGAGACCCAGTACTTC. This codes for CAISEEGTGGVRGKETQYF.